A selection of T cell receptor beta chains follows, all from one sample in a study of a mutant IDH1 vaccine in newly diagnosed glioma. The assay was immunoSEQ multiplex PCR, and TCRdb's table has in-frame clones only and misses some. The sample lists approximately 41,000 clones, around 93% seen once, with roughly 3.9% in the top ten. No antigen is known for these receptors. Source: PBMCs, taken from a glioma patient whose treatment included an IDH1 peptide vaccine. These TCRs come from a man over 45 with glioma. CDR3s include the opening cysteine and the closing phenylalanine or tryptophan. A D gene is named only where the DNA matches it firmly. The size entry is marked missing in some rows and otherwise reads once, few, many or a size class.

TGTGCCAGCAGTGCCACCGGGGGCGCTTCCGGGGAGCTGTTTTTT	CASSATGGASGELFF	TRBV6-1	TRBJ2-2	few	.
TGTGCCAGCGACCACGGGGTGGGGAGTGAGGATGGCTACACCTTC	CASDHGVGSEDGYTF	TRBV5-6	TRBJ1-2	.	.
TGTGCCAGCAGCTTAGTAAGGGGCGCGGGGAACACTGAAGCTTTCTTT	CASSLVRGAGNTEAFF	TRBV7-9	TRBJ1-1	.	.
TGTGCCAGCAGTTATCCCGGACAGGGGATCCAAGAGACCCAGTACTTC	CASSYPGQGIQETQYF	TRBV2	TRBJ2-5	.	TRBD1
TGTGCCAGCAGCTTCGGCTACGAGCAGTACTTC	CASSFGYEQYF	TRBV5-5	TRBJ2-7	.	.
TGTGCCTGGATGATGACAGATACAGGGCTGAACGAGCAGTACTTC	CAWMMTDTGLNEQYF	TRBV30	TRBJ2-7	.	.
TGCGCCAGCAGCCAAGAACGGAGGGGGAATGGCTATGGCTACACCTTC	CASSQERRGNGYGYTF	TRBV4-1	TRBJ1-2	.	.
TGTGCCAGCAGTCGGGGAGGGGGAGAAAAACTGTTTTTT	CASSRGGGEKLFF	TRBV6-6	TRBJ1-4	.	.
TGTGCCAGCAGTCCACCGGGGGCCAACGTCCTGACTTTC	CASSPPGANVLTF	TRBV6-5	TRBJ2-6	.	.
TGTGCCAGCATCAAGGGACAGGGGGATTTTGTGGAAAAACTGTTTTTT	CASIKGQGDFVEKLFF	TRBV6-4	TRBJ1-4	.	TRBD1
TGCAGCGTTTCGCGGGGTTTGGGGCAGCCCCAGCATTTT	CSVSRGLGQPQHF	TRBV29-1	TRBJ1-5	.	.
TGTGCCAGCAGTGAGAGGGGACAGGGGCCGGACGAGCAGTACTTC	CASSERGQGPDEQYF	TRBV2	TRBJ2-7	.	TRBD1
TGTGCCAGCGCGGGGCGGGGCAATCAGCCCCAGCATTTT	CASAGRGNQPQHF	TRBV6-5	TRBJ1-5	medium-sized	.
TGTGCCAGCAGCTTAGTTGGGGTTAGCAATCAGCCCCAGCATTTT	CASSLVGVSNQPQHF	TRBV7-2	TRBJ1-5	.	.
TGCAGCGTCTCGACTAGCGAGCAAGAGACCCAGTACTTC	CSVSTSEQETQYF	TRBV29-1	TRBJ2-5	.	TRBD2
TGTGCCAGCAGCTTAGGCCTCGTGGTGGTCAAGGAGACCCAGTACTTC	CASSLGLVVVKETQYF	TRBV13	TRBJ2-5	.	.
TGTGCCAGCAGCGCCCGGACAGGGCCGGCCGGGGAGCTGTTTTTT	CASSARTGPAGELFF	TRBV7-6	TRBJ2-2	.	TRBD1
TGTGCCAGCAGTTTAAAGCCAGCGACCTATAATTCACCCCTCCACTTT	CASSLKPATYNSPLHF	TRBV28	TRBJ1-6	.	.
TGTGCCAGCAGCCCTCAAGGTGGGGCCTACGAGCAGTACTTC	CASSPQGGAYEQYF	TRBV7-6	TRBJ2-7	.	.
TGTGCCAGCAGTTATCGGCAGGGTAGTAACTATGGCTACACCTTC	CASSYRQGSNYGYTF	TRBV6-6	TRBJ1-2	.	.
TGTGCCAGCAGCTTACATTCGGCAGGGAAGACCGGGGAGCTGTTTTTT	CASSLHSAGKTGELFF	TRBV7-2	TRBJ2-2	.	.
TGTGCCAGCAGCCCACCTTTGACGACAGGGACGAACACTGAAGCTTTCTTT	CASSPPLTTGTNTEAFF	TRBV9	TRBJ1-1	.	TRBD1
TGTGCCTGGAGTGAGGGAGCAGGAGGCTATGGCTACACCTTC	CAWSEGAGGYGYTF	TRBV30	TRBJ1-2	once	.
TGTGCCAGTAGGCGACAGACCAATCAGCCCCAGCATTTT	CASRRQTNQPQHF	TRBV18	TRBJ1-5	once	.